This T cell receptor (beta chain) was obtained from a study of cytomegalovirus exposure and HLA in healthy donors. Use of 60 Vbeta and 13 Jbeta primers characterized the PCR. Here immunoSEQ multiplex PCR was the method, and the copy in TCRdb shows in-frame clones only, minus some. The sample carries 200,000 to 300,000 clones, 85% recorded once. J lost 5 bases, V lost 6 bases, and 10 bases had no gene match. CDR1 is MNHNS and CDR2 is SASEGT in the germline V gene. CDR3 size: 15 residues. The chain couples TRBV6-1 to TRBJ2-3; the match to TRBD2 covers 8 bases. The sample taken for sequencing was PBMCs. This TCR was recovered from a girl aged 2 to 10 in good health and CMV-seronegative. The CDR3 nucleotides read TGTGCCAGCAGCCAACCCGGGACTAGTCGAGATACGCAGTATTTT. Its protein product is CASSQPGTSRDTQYF.